This TCR beta chain is from a study of cytomegalovirus exposure and HLA in healthy donors. The study sampled nominally healthy donors, though unrecorded immune exposures were likely. V lost 1 base to trimming and J lost 8 bases; unmatched junction nucleotides: 7. The CDR3 loop spans 16 amino acids. CDR1 and CDR2 (germline): LGHNA, YSLEER. Only a few counts were recorded for this clone. The target antigen is unknown. Overall study findings and caveats: Exclusion applied to some V segments, including TRBV6-2 and TRBV6-3, as they were indistinguishable.

The PCR made use of 60 Vbeta and 13 Jbeta primers. Libraries were prepared by immunoSEQ multiplex PCR; TCRdb keeps only in-frame clonotypes and omits some of them. The sample lists about 210,000 clones; around 82% were seen once. The sequence was collected from a man in his forties in good health and CMV-seropositive. The genes are TRBV4-3 and TRBJ1-4, with TRBD1 matching 10 bases. The sequenced sample consisted of PBMCs. The CDR3 DNA reads as TGCGCCAGCAGCCAAGCGTCCGGGACAGGGGACGAAAAACTGTTTTTT. This encodes CASSQASGTGDEKLFF.